This is a list of T cell receptor beta chains from one sample in a study of neurological immune-mediated disorders. MiXCR, applied by TCRdb to the 5' RACE reads, yields one record per CDR3 protein. The sample records tens of thousands of distinct CDR3 sequences, 3.8% being singletons. Material for sequencing was PBMCs. These receptors all come from a man in his 60s with multiple sclerosis. Each CDR3 is given with its conserved first and last residue. The order of the fields is V gene, J gene, clone size, D gene, CDR3 protein, CDR3 DNA. The D gene is left open where the match is weak. Clone size, where shown, is once, few, many, or a class for clones that have expanded.

V gene: TRBV9; J gene: TRBJ2-5; clone size: NA; D gene: NA; CDR3 protein: CASSPRTAYQETQYF; CDR3 DNA: TGTGCCAGCAGTCCAAGGACTGCGTACCAAGAGACCCAGTACTTC
V gene: TRBV20-1; J gene: TRBJ2-5; clone size: NA; D gene: NA; CDR3 protein: CSAQHLGRGETQYF; CDR3 DNA: TGCAGTGCCCAACATTTGGGCCGAGGGGAGACCCAGTACTTC
V gene: TRBV21-1; J gene: TRBJ1-5; clone size: many; D gene: NA; CDR3 protein: CASIGGQGSNQPQHF; CDR3 DNA: TGTGCCAGCATTGGGGGACAGGGAAGCAATCAGCCCCAGCATTTT
V gene: TRBV20-1; J gene: TRBJ2-7; clone size: many; D gene: NA; CDR3 protein: CSARDLSAAYEQYF; CDR3 DNA: TGCAGTGCTAGGGATCTCTCCGCGGCCTACGAGCAGTACTTC
V gene: TRBV7-6; J gene: TRBJ1-5; clone size: NA; D gene: NA; CDR3 protein: CASSQRGEGQPQHF; CDR3 DNA: TGTGCCAGCAGCCAAAGGGGGGAGGGTCAGCCCCAGCATTTT
V gene: TRBV5-1; J gene: TRBJ2-2; clone size: many; D gene: NA; CDR3 protein: CASSLPLSGAGELFF; CDR3 DNA: TGCGCCAGCAGCCTGCCCCTTTCAGGGGCTGGGGAGCTGTTTTTT
V gene: TRBV12-3/TRBV12-4; J gene: TRBJ1-3; clone size: many; D gene: NA; CDR3 protein: CASSHRLGTGSGNTIYF; CDR3 DNA: TGTGCCAGCAGTCACAGATTGGGGACGGGCTCTGGAAACACCATATATTTT
V gene: TRBV5-1; J gene: TRBJ1-1; clone size: many; D gene: NA; CDR3 protein: CASSLFGEGTEAFF; CDR3 DNA: TGCGCCAGCAGCCTCTTCGGGGAGGGCACTGAAGCTTTCTTT
V gene: TRBV25-1; J gene: TRBJ1-6; clone size: NA; D gene: NA; CDR3 protein: CASSVAGICSPLHF; CDR3 DNA: TGTGCCAGCAGTGTGGCAGGGATTTGTTCACCCCTACACTTT
V gene: TRBV20-1; J gene: TRBJ1-1; clone size: many; D gene: NA; CDR3 protein: CSASRGKSNTEAFF; CDR3 DNA: TGCAGTGCTAGCAGGGGAAAATCGAACACTGAAGCTTTCTTT
V gene: TRBV6-5; J gene: TRBJ2-7; clone size: NA; D gene: TRBD2; CDR3 protein: CASSRTSGGARGYEQYF; CDR3 DNA: TGTGCCAGCAGTAGGACTAGCGGGGGGGCCAGGGGGTACGAGCAGTACTTC
V gene: TRBV5-6; J gene: TRBJ2-2; clone size: many; D gene: TRBD2; CDR3 protein: CASSWRTSGRTGELFF; CDR3 DNA: TGTGCCAGCAGCTGGAGGACTAGCGGTCGCACCGGGGAGCTGTTTTTT
V gene: TRBV7-2; J gene: TRBJ2-3; clone size: many; D gene: TRBD2; CDR3 protein: CASSLGTSGRGNTQYF; CDR3 DNA: TGTGCCAGCAGCCTTGGGACTAGCGGGAGGGGGAATACGCAGTATTTT
V gene: TRBV29-1; J gene: TRBJ1-1; clone size: many; D gene: TRBD1; CDR3 protein: CSGRRDRSPMNTEAFF; CDR3 DNA: TGCAGCGGCCGGAGGGACAGGTCTCCTATGAACACTGAAGCTTTCTTT
V gene: TRBV5-6; J gene: TRBJ2-5; clone size: many; D gene: NA; CDR3 protein: CASSRPYRGQETQYF; CDR3 DNA: TGTGCCAGCAGCCGCCCCTATAGAGGTCAAGAGACCCAGTACTTC
V gene: TRBV20-1; J gene: TRBJ1-2; clone size: many; D gene: NA; CDR3 protein: CSARESQRGYTF; CDR3 DNA: TGCAGTGCTAGAGAGTCTCAAAGGGGCTACACCTTC